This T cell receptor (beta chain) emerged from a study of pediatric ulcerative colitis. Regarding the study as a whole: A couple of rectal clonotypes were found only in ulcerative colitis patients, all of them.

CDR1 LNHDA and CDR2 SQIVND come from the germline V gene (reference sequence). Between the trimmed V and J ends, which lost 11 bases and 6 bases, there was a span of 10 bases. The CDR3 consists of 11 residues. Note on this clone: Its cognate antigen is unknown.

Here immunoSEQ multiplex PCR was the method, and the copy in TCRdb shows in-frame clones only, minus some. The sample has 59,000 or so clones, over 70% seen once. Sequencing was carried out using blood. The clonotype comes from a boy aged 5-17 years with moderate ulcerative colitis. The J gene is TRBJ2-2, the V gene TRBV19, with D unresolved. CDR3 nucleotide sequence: TGTGCCTCGGACGTCTCCGGGGAGCTGTTTTTT. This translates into CASDVSGELFF.